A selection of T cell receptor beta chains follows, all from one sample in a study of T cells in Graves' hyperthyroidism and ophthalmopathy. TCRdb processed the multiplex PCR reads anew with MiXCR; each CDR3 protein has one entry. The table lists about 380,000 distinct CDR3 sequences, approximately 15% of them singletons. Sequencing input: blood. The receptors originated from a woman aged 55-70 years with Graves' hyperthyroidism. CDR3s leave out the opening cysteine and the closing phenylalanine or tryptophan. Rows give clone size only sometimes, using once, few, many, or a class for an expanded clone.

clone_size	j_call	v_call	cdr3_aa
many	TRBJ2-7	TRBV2	ASTPGGGNSYEQY
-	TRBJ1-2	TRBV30	AWSPGTSGYT
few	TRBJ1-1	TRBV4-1	ASSQDESFVTEAF
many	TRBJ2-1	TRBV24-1	ATSDPASSYNEQF
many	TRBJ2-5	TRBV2	ASSEGWAQETQY
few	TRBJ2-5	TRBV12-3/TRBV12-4	ASSFDRPSETQY
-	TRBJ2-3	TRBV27	ASSLYGTSGSYTQY
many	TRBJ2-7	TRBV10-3	AIRSASQSSYEQY
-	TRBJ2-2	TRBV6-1	ASRPLVGTGELF
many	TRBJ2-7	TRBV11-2	ASSRDRVSYEQY